A selection of T cell receptor beta chains follows, all from one sample in a study of T-cell reconstitution after alpha-beta-depleted transplantation in children. TCRdb re-called the PCR reads with MiXCR, one entry per CDR3 protein. Among about 300,000 distinct CDR3 sequences, 7.5% to 9% were seen once, and the ten largest hold about 8.2%. The source was peripheral blood, collected 360 days after TCRalphabeta/CD19-depleted stem cell transplant. The source of these receptors is a female patient between 2 and 15 years old who had a stem cell transplant for Fanconi anemia, so the T cells may come from the graft donor. The CDR3 runs from the conserved cysteine through the conserved F or W. A D gene is named only where the DNA matches it firmly. Rows give clone size only sometimes, using once, few, many, or a class for an expanded clone.

abundance: many
j_gene: TRBJ2-2
d_gene: NA
v_gene: TRBV7-2
CDR3nt: TGTGCCAGCAGCTTAGCTGTCGGGGAGCTGTTTTTT
CDR3aa: CASSLAVGELFF

abundance: NA
j_gene: TRBJ2-5
d_gene: NA
v_gene: TRBV4-2
CDR3nt: TGTGCCAGCGGCCCTCGGACCTCCCAAGAGACCCAGTACTTC
CDR3aa: CASGPRTSQETQYF

abundance: few
j_gene: TRBJ2-7
d_gene: TRBD1
v_gene: TRBV6-1
CDR3nt: TGTGCCAGCATCCGGGACAGGGGGATCTACGAGCAGTACTTC
CDR3aa: CASIRDRGIYEQYF

abundance: many
j_gene: TRBJ2-1
d_gene: NA
v_gene: TRBV2
CDR3nt: TGTGCCAGCAGACTCCTCTACAATGAGCAGTTCTTC
CDR3aa: CASRLLYNEQFF

abundance: many
j_gene: TRBJ1-1
d_gene: NA
v_gene: TRBV6-5
CDR3nt: TGTGCCAGCCAGAGGACGAACACTGAAGCTTTCTTT
CDR3aa: CASQRTNTEAFF

abundance: many
j_gene: TRBJ2-1
d_gene: NA
v_gene: TRBV29-1
CDR3nt: TGCAGCGTTGAAGACCGAGTCTCCTACAATGAGCAGTTCTTC
CDR3aa: CSVEDRVSYNEQFF

abundance: many
j_gene: TRBJ1-6
d_gene: NA
v_gene: TRBV7-9
CDR3nt: TGTGCCAGCAGCGGTCAGGGTCGCTCACCCCTCCACTTT
CDR3aa: CASSGQGRSPLHF

abundance: NA
j_gene: TRBJ2-5
d_gene: NA
v_gene: TRBV5-1
CDR3nt: TGCGCCAGCAGGGTAGCCCAAGAGACCCAGTACTTC
CDR3aa: CASRVAQETQYF

abundance: NA
j_gene: TRBJ2-1
d_gene: NA
v_gene: TRBV6-5
CDR3nt: TGTGCCAGCAGTTACTGGTCCTCGAACAATGAGCAGTTCTTC
CDR3aa: CASSYWSSNNEQFF

abundance: NA
j_gene: TRBJ2-3
d_gene: NA
v_gene: TRBV7-6
CDR3nt: TGTGCCAGCAGCTTAGCTTGGAAAGCGGGAGATACGCAGTATTTT
CDR3aa: CASSLAWKAGDTQYF

abundance: many
j_gene: TRBJ2-5
d_gene: TRBD2
v_gene: TRBV20-1
CDR3nt: TGCAGTGCGCGGATTCTACTAGCGGGAGTTGGGACCCAGTACTTC
CDR3aa: CSARILLAGVGTQYF

abundance: many
j_gene: TRBJ2-1
d_gene: TRBD2
v_gene: TRBV29-1
CDR3nt: TGCAGCGTGAGGGTTAGCGGGAGCCCCTACAATGAGCAGTTCTTC
CDR3aa: CSVRVSGSPYNEQFF

abundance: NA
j_gene: TRBJ2-4
d_gene: NA
v_gene: TRBV6-2/TRBV6-3
CDR3nt: TGTGCCAGCAGTTACACGGACCACCTCAACATTCAGTACTTC
CDR3aa: CASSYTDHLNIQYF

abundance: few
j_gene: TRBJ2-5
d_gene: NA
v_gene: TRBV3-1
CDR3nt: TGTGCCAGCAGCCAGAGTTCGGGGGCGGAGACCCAGTACTTC
CDR3aa: CASSQSSGAETQYF

abundance: NA
j_gene: TRBJ2-3
d_gene: NA
v_gene: TRBV6-5
CDR3nt: TGTGCCAGCAGTTTGAGAGGGGGTGACCGGAGGGATACGCAGTATTTT
CDR3aa: CASSLRGGDRRDTQYF

abundance: few
j_gene: TRBJ2-5
d_gene: NA
v_gene: TRBV18
CDR3nt: TGTGCCAGCTCACCACGTGAAGGGCAAGAGACCCAGTACTTC
CDR3aa: CASSPREGQETQYF

abundance: few
j_gene: TRBJ2-3
d_gene: NA
v_gene: TRBV5-1
CDR3nt: TGCGCCAGCAGCCCGAGGGGGGTTCGGAGCACAGATACGCAGTATTTT
CDR3aa: CASSPRGVRSTDTQYF

abundance: NA
j_gene: TRBJ2-7
d_gene: TRBD1
v_gene: TRBV24-1
CDR3nt: TGTGCCACCAGTGATTCCGGGACAGGGAACCCCAGCTCCTACGAGCAGTACTTC
CDR3aa: CATSDSGTGNPSSYEQYF

abundance: NA
j_gene: TRBJ2-5
d_gene: NA
v_gene: TRBV30
CDR3nt: TGTGCCTGGAGCCTGGACTTTGGAGGACAGACCCAGTACTTC
CDR3aa: CAWSLDFGGQTQYF

abundance: many
j_gene: TRBJ1-2
d_gene: NA
v_gene: TRBV20-1
CDR3nt: TGCAGTGCTAGTACCGCCACAGGGTCTCCCTATGGCTACACCTTC
CDR3aa: CSASTATGSPYGYTF

abundance: few
j_gene: TRBJ1-2
d_gene: TRBD1
v_gene: TRBV9
CDR3nt: TGTGCCAGCAGCGCGCCGGGACAGCCTAACTATGGCTACACCTTC
CDR3aa: CASSAPGQPNYGYTF

abundance: many
j_gene: TRBJ2-7
d_gene: NA
v_gene: TRBV7-9
CDR3nt: TGTGCCAGCAGCTTAGGGTCCAGGTACGAGCAGTACTTC
CDR3aa: CASSLGSRYEQYF

abundance: few
j_gene: TRBJ2-7
d_gene: NA
v_gene: TRBV27
CDR3nt: TGTGCCAGCAGTTTAGGCGGTGACTGGTACGAGCAGTACTTC
CDR3aa: CASSLGGDWYEQYF

abundance: few
j_gene: TRBJ2-1
d_gene: TRBD2
v_gene: TRBV5-8
CDR3nt: TGTGCCAGCAGCTTGGTTGGGACTAGCGGGGGCCGAGAGCAGTTCTTC
CDR3aa: CASSLVGTSGGREQFF

abundance: few
j_gene: TRBJ2-7
d_gene: NA
v_gene: TRBV19
CDR3nt: TGTGCCAGTAGCTACAGCAGGGCTAGCGAATACTACGAGCAGTACTTC
CDR3aa: CASSYSRASEYYEQYF

abundance: many
j_gene: TRBJ2-2
d_gene: NA
v_gene: TRBV25-1
CDR3nt: TGTGCCAGCAGTGAATTAAGATCCACCGGGGAGCTGTTTTTT
CDR3aa: CASSELRSTGELFF

abundance: NA
j_gene: TRBJ1-5
d_gene: NA
v_gene: TRBV5-6
CDR3nt: TGTGCCAGCCTCCGGTGGGGGGATCAGCCCCAGCATTTT
CDR3aa: CASLRWGDQPQHF

abundance: many
j_gene: TRBJ2-7
d_gene: TRBD1
v_gene: TRBV5-1
CDR3nt: TGCGCCAGCAGCTTTACTCCGGGACAGGGCTACGAGCAGTACTTC
CDR3aa: CASSFTPGQGYEQYF

abundance: NA
j_gene: TRBJ1-5
d_gene: TRBD1
v_gene: TRBV7-8
CDR3nt: TGTGCCAGCAGCTTAGATACAGGGGGACAGCCCCAGCATTTT
CDR3aa: CASSLDTGGQPQHF

abundance: many
j_gene: TRBJ1-5
d_gene: NA
v_gene: TRBV12-3/TRBV12-4
CDR3nt: TGTGCCAGCAGTTTAGAGGGATTAGTATCTCAGCCCCAGCATTTT
CDR3aa: CASSLEGLVSQPQHF

abundance: many
j_gene: TRBJ2-5
d_gene: NA
v_gene: TRBV5-1
CDR3nt: TGCGCCAGCAGCTTGGTGGGGACACAAGAGACCCAGTACTTC
CDR3aa: CASSLVGTQETQYF

abundance: NA
j_gene: TRBJ2-1
d_gene: TRBD1
v_gene: TRBV19
CDR3nt: TGTGCCAGTAGTCCACCGACAGGGATCTACAATGAGCAGTTCTTC
CDR3aa: CASSPPTGIYNEQFF

abundance: many
j_gene: TRBJ2-5
d_gene: TRBD1
v_gene: TRBV6-5
CDR3nt: TGTGCCAGCAGTTACTTACAGGGGGGCTCTTACCAAGAGACCCAGTACTTC
CDR3aa: CASSYLQGGSYQETQYF

abundance: NA
j_gene: TRBJ1-2
d_gene: NA
v_gene: TRBV18
CDR3nt: TGTGCCAGCTCACCGGAATTGACGGGATTCAACTATGGCTACACCTTC
CDR3aa: CASSPELTGFNYGYTF

abundance: NA
j_gene: TRBJ1-5
d_gene: TRBD1
v_gene: TRBV10-2
CDR3nt: TGCGCCAGCAGTCCTCAGGGGGCCAGCAATCAGCCCCAGCATTTT
CDR3aa: CASSPQGASNQPQHF

abundance: few
j_gene: TRBJ2-5
d_gene: NA
v_gene: TRBV5-5
CDR3nt: TGTGCCAGCAGCCCTAATCGATGGCGCGTGGAGACCCAGTACTTC
CDR3aa: CASSPNRWRVETQYF

abundance: many
j_gene: TRBJ2-1
d_gene: TRBD1
v_gene: TRBV7-2
CDR3nt: TGTGCCAGCAGCTTAGCGTTAGGACAGGCCTACAATGAGCAGTTCTTC
CDR3aa: CASSLALGQAYNEQFF

abundance: few
j_gene: TRBJ2-1
d_gene: TRBD2
v_gene: TRBV20-1
CDR3nt: TGCAGTGCCCACCATAGCGGGGGGCGATACAATGAGCAGTTCTTC
CDR3aa: CSAHHSGGRYNEQFF

abundance: NA
j_gene: TRBJ2-3
d_gene: NA
v_gene: TRBV6-2/TRBV6-3
CDR3nt: TGTGCCAGCAGTTACTCGAGGGGGGCCAGCACAGATACGCAGTATTTT
CDR3aa: CASSYSRGASTDTQYF

abundance: few
j_gene: TRBJ2-2
d_gene: NA
v_gene: TRBV5-1
CDR3nt: TGCGCCAGCAGCTATGAGGATTACGGGGAGCTGTTTTTT
CDR3aa: CASSYEDYGELFF

abundance: many
j_gene: TRBJ1-6
d_gene: NA
v_gene: TRBV5-1
CDR3nt: TGCGCCAGCAGCTTGGTAGGGCGGCATTCACCCCTCCACTTT
CDR3aa: CASSLVGRHSPLHF

abundance: many
j_gene: TRBJ2-3
d_gene: NA
v_gene: TRBV20-1
CDR3nt: TGCAGTGCTAGCCGTTCTAGCACAGATACGCAGTATTTT
CDR3aa: CSASRSSTDTQYF

abundance: many
j_gene: TRBJ1-1
d_gene: NA
v_gene: TRBV29-1
CDR3nt: TGCAGCGTTTCCCCCCCAGGCACCTTGAGCAACACTGAAGCTTTCTTT
CDR3aa: CSVSPPGTLSNTEAFF

abundance: many
j_gene: TRBJ1-6
d_gene: NA
v_gene: TRBV19
CDR3nt: TGTGCCAGTAGGATATCCGCCACGGGAAATTCACCCCTCCACTTT
CDR3aa: CASRISATGNSPLHF

abundance: NA
j_gene: TRBJ2-7
d_gene: NA
v_gene: TRBV2
CDR3nt: TGTGCCAGCAGTGAGTTGCCCAGGGGCTCCTACGAGCAGTACTTC
CDR3aa: CASSELPRGSYEQYF

abundance: many
j_gene: TRBJ2-1
d_gene: NA
v_gene: TRBV5-6
CDR3nt: TGTGCCAGCAGCTTGACAGGGCTAAACAATGAGCAGTTCTTC
CDR3aa: CASSLTGLNNEQFF

abundance: few
j_gene: TRBJ1-1
d_gene: TRBD1
v_gene: TRBV19
CDR3nt: TGTGCCAGTAGTAAACTGACAGGGGGCTCTGAAGCTTTCTTT
CDR3aa: CASSKLTGGSEAFF

abundance: many
j_gene: TRBJ1-1
d_gene: NA
v_gene: TRBV5-1
CDR3nt: TGCGCCAGCAGCTTGCAGTCTGGAGGCGTAGGCACTGAAGCTTTCTTT
CDR3aa: CASSLQSGGVGTEAFF

abundance: few
j_gene: TRBJ1-1
d_gene: NA
v_gene: TRBV2
CDR3nt: TGTGCCAGCAGTGAACGGGGAGGGCGCCTGAACACTGAAGCTTTCTTT
CDR3aa: CASSERGGRLNTEAFF

abundance: few
j_gene: TRBJ2-3
d_gene: NA
v_gene: TRBV3-1
CDR3nt: TGTGCCAGCAGCCAAGATGCGGATACGCAGTATTTT
CDR3aa: CASSQDADTQYF

abundance: many
j_gene: TRBJ2-3
d_gene: TRBD2
v_gene: TRBV5-5
CDR3nt: TGTGCCAGCAGCGAATGGACTAGCGGGGGGGTAGTAGATACGCAGTATTTT
CDR3aa: CASSEWTSGGVVDTQYF

abundance: few
j_gene: TRBJ2-7
d_gene: NA
v_gene: TRBV5-6
CDR3nt: TGTGCCAGCAGCTTGGATCTAGCCTTGTTCTCCTACGAGCAGTACTTC
CDR3aa: CASSLDLALFSYEQYF